The 29 T cell receptor beta chains below all came from one sample that was sequenced in a study of shared clonotypes between healthy human individuals. Naive CD8 cells were CD45RO-negative, positively selected for CCR7, excluding terminally differentiated effector memory CD45RA+ cells. Profiled with immunoSEQ multiplex PCR; TCRdb holds only in-frame clones, not every one. The sample holds some 630,000 clones; approximately 96% are singletons and the top ten take approximately 0.1%. The material sequenced was naive CD8+ T cells sorted from blood. These receptors were taken from a woman in her 30s in good health.

The chain couples TRBV14 to TRBJ2-7; the D is unclear. V lost 1 base to trimming and J lost 6 bases, with 4 bases between them. This CDR3 is built from 11 residues. Germline V gene lookup returns CDR1 SGHDN and CDR2 FVKESK. The CDR3 reads CASSQGLEQYF. CDR3 in DNA: TGTGCCAGCAGCCAAGGGCTCGAGCAGTACTTC. Supplemented by reference TRBV14 and TRBJ2-7, the full variable domain reads EAGVTQFPSHSVIEKGQTVTLRCDPISGHDNLYWYRRVMGKEIKFLLHFVKESKQDESGMPNNRFLAERTGGTYSTLKVQPAELEDSGVYFCASSQGLEQYFGPGTRLTVT.

V and J are TRBV5-4 and TRBJ2-2; D unclear. Looked up from germline, CDR1 is SGHNT and CDR2 is YYREEE (reference sequence). The V and J ends lost 3 bases and 7 bases respectively, with 7 bases between them. CDR3 length: 12 residues. Written as DNA, the CDR3 is TGTGCCAGCAGCTATCAGGACGGGGAGCTGTTTTTT. Its protein product is CASSYQDGELFF. Supplemented by reference TRBV5-4 and TRBJ2-2, the full variable domain reads ETGVTQSPTHLIKTRGQQVTLRCSSQSGHNTVSWYQQALGQGPQFIFQYYREEENGRGNFPPRFSGLQFPNYSSELNVNALELDDSALYLCASSYQDGELFFGEGSRLTVL.

There are a few counts of this clone. The identical CDR3 is also encoded by other nucleotide sequences in the sample. The chain uses TRBV7-9 and TRBJ2-7; TRBD1 aligns across 10 bases. V dropped 4 bases and J dropped 4; count of bases not matched to a gene: 4. The CDR3 has 14 amino acids. CDR1 is SEHNR, CDR2 FQNEAQ, per germline (reference sequence). CDR3 amino acids: CASSSRDRGYEQYF. Here the CDR3 DNA reads TGTGCCAGCAGCTCCCGGGACAGGGGTTACGAGCAGTACTTC. Full variable domain (rest looked up from reference TRBV7-9 and TRBJ2-7): DTGVSQNPRHKITKRGQNVTFRCDPISEHNRLYWYRQTLGQGPEFLTYFQNEAQLEKSRLLSDRFSAERPKGSFSTLEIQRTEQGDSAMYLCASSSRDRGYEQYFGPGTRLTVT.

The J gene is TRBJ2-1, the V gene TRBV28, with 9 positions matching TRBD1. Germline values: CDR1 MDHEN, CDR2 SYDVKM. Trimming removed 1 base from V and 7 bases from J; junction bases left unmatched: 5. The CDR3 spans 15 residues. CDR3 coding DNA: TGTGCCAGCAGTTTATCCCCAGGACAGGGGAATGAGCAGTTCTTC. As protein: CASSLSPGQGNEQFF.

The rearrangement links TRBV28 to TRBJ1-5; 9 bases match TRBD1. The CDR3 has 15 amino acids. V lost 5 bases and J lost 3; bases outside the gene matches: 5. Per the germline V gene, CDR1 is MDHEN and CDR2 is SYDVKM. CDR3 loop: CASSPGTGPNQPQHF. DNA for the CDR3: TGTGCCAGCAGTCCCGGGACAGGGCCCAATCAGCCCCAGCATTTT. Complete variable domain (other parts from reference TRBV28 and TRBJ1-5): DVKVTQSSRYLVKRTGEKVFLECVQDMDHENMFWYRQDPGLGLRLIYFSYDVKMKEKGDIPEGYSVSREKKERFSLILESASTNQTSMYLCASSPGTGPNQPQHFGDGTRLSIL.

V gene TRBV25-1 combines with J gene TRBJ2-1; weak D call: TRBD2 (5 bases). From germline, CDR1 is MGHDK and CDR2 SYGVNS. V dropped 5 bases and J dropped 4 bases, with 12 bases sitting between them. This CDR3 comprises 14 residues. The CDR3 loop reads CASSSAGVYNEQFF. Written as DNA, the CDR3 is TGTGCCAGCAGTTCCGCGGGCGTTTACAATGAGCAGTTCTTC.

V is TRBV27 and J is TRBJ2-3; D may be TRBD2 (6 bases). V was trimmed by 5 bases and J by 2 bases, leaving 23 bases between them. The CDR3 runs to 18 residues. Germline V gene lookup returns CDR1 MNHEY and CDR2 SMNVEV (reference sequence). The chain's CDR3 is CASSTTHHPLANTDTQYF. DNA for the CDR3: TGTGCCAGCAGTACCACCCACCACCCCCTAGCGAACACAGATACGCAGTATTTT.

The chain carries TRBV6-6 and TRBJ1-5, with 8 bases aligning to TRBD1. Germline V lookup: CDR1 MNHNY, CDR2 SVGAGI (reference sequence). The CDR3 runs to 13 residues. V lost 7 bases, J lost 7 bases, and 6 bases stayed unmatched. This chain's CDR3 is CASTEQGDQPQHF. DNA of the CDR3: TGTGCCAGCACCGAACAGGGGGACCAGCCCCAGCATTTT.

The rearrangement uses TRBV28 and TRBJ2-1, with 7 bases lining up with TRBD2. Trimming took 6 bases from V and 5 from J; bases not matched to a gene: 7. The germline CDR1 and CDR2 sequences are MDHEN and SYDVKM. The CDR3 covers 14 residues. CDR3 bases: TGTGCCAGCAGCCTTTTTGCGGGAGACAATGAGCAGTTCTTC. It specifies CASSLFAGDNEQFF.

The sample holds one count of this clone. The V gene is TRBV5-8, the J gene TRBJ2-7; a weak D match, TRBD2 (6 bases). The ends were cut back, 7 bases at V and 3 bases at J, with 17 bases in the middle. The CDR3 spans 14 residues. Germline values: CDR1 SGHTS, CDR2 YDEGEE. The CDR3 nucleotides are TGTGCCAGCCGCCCGGCTAGCGAGAGCTACGAGCAGTACTTC. Translating gives CASRPASESYEQYF.

The chain joins TRBV29-1 to TRBJ1-2, with 11 bases fitting TRBD1. The germline CDR1 and CDR2 sequences are SQVTM and ANQGSEA. Trimming cost V 4 bases and J 8 bases; bases outside gene matches: 12. There are 15 residues in the CDR3. CDR3 amino acids: CSVAGQGAAGSGYTF. The CDR3 DNA sequence: TGCAGCGTTGCTGGACAGGGGGCCGCGGGATCGGGCTACACCTTC.

This clone is a singleton in its sample. This chain links TRBV13 with TRBJ2-7, with D tentatively TRBD2 (6 bases). V lost 3 bases, J lost 3 bases, and 15 bases lay in between. In germline, CDR1 is PRHDT, CDR2 FYEKMQ (reference sequence). The CDR3 totals 15 residues. The chain's CDR3 is CASSFGPGGNYEQYF. The CDR3, as DNA: TGTGCCAGCAGCTTCGGACCAGGCGGGAACTACGAGCAGTACTTC. Variable domain in full (rest from reference TRBV13 and TRBJ2-7): AAGVIQSPRHLIKEKRETATLKCYPIPRHDTVYWYQQGPGQDPQFLISFYEKMQSDKGSIPDRFSAQQFSDYHSELNMSSLELGDSALYFCASSFGPGGNYEQYFGPGTRLTVT.

This chain connects TRBV19 to TRBJ1-1; D unresolved. Between the trimmed V and J ends, which lost 0 bases and 4 bases, there was a span of 12 bases. Germline assignment: CDR1 LNHDA and CDR2 SQIVND (reference sequence). This CDR3 has 15 amino acids. The CDR3 reads CASSIDFRGSTEAFF. Written as DNA, the CDR3 is TGTGCCAGTAGTATAGATTTCCGGGGATCCACTGAAGCTTTCTTT. Drawing the rest from reference TRBV19 and TRBJ1-1, the complete variable domain is DGGITQSPKYLFRKEGQNVTLSCEQNLNHDAMYWYRQDPGQGLRLIYYSQIVNDFQKGDIAEGYSVSREKKESFPLTVTSAQKNPTAFYLCASSIDFRGSTEAFFGQGTRLTVV.

This chain joins TRBV6-5 and TRBJ2-3; D might be TRBD1 (6 bases). Trimming took 1 base from V and 2 from J, leaving 13 bases between them. The CDR3 spans 16 residues. Germline V lookup: CDR1 MNHEY, CDR2 SVGAGI. CDR3 amino acids: CASSYWAGASTDTQYF. CDR3 nucleotide sequence: TGTGCCAGCAGTTACTGGGCAGGGGCCTCCACAGATACGCAGTATTTT.

V gene TRBV6-1 combines with J gene TRBJ2-7; the D gene is possibly TRBD1 (6 bases). V was pared by 6 bases and J by 4 bases, with 13 bases between. The CDR3 loop spans 13 amino acids. Germline values: CDR1 MNHNS, CDR2 SASEGT. The DNA for the CDR3 is TGTGCCAGCAGGGAGGACAGACTTTACGAGCAGTACTTC. Residues: CASREDRLYEQYF.

The rearrangement links TRBV27 to TRBJ2-7; no firm D call. Trimming stripped 5 bases from V and 4 bases from J, with 18 bases between. The V gene's germline CDR1 is MNHEY and CDR2 SMNVEV (reference sequence). The CDR3 length is 15 residues. CDR3 nucleotides: TGTGCCAGCAGTGCAGCCCACGTTGTGCAGTACGAGCAGTACTTC. It specifies CASSAAHVVQYEQYF.

This chain links TRBV4-2 with TRBJ2-7; D may be TRBD2 (5 bases). Trimming removed 0 bases at V and 3 bases at J, with 15 bases between. Germline lookup yields CDR1 LGHNA and CDR2 YNFKEQ. This CDR3 is built from 16 residues. CDR3 DNA: TGTGCCAGCAGCCAAGAGTCATCTAGCTCTGGCTACGAGCAGTACTTC. Encoded protein: CASSQESSSSGYEQYF.

V and J are TRBV6-1 and TRBJ2-7, with 8 bases lining up with TRBD1. The CDR3 runs to 15 residues. Germline values: CDR1 MNHNS, CDR2 SASEGT. V lost 2 bases to trimming and J lost 3 bases; unmatched junction nucleotides: 6. CDR3 DNA: TGTGCCAGCAGTGAATTTGAGGACAGGGACTACGAGCAGTACTTC. It encodes CASSEFEDRDYEQYF.

Concerning this clone: Different DNA sequences within this sample yield the same CDR3. The genes are TRBV5-6 and TRBJ1-1, with D uncertain. Germline loops: CDR1 SGHDT, CDR2 YYEEEE. The V gene lost 5 bases and the J gene lost 0 bases, with 5 bases spanning the gap. This CDR3 spans 12 amino acids. CDR3 coding DNA: TGTGCCAGCAGTTTCTTGAACACTGAAGCTTTCTTT. It yields the protein CASSFLNTEAFF.

In this sample, this clone turned up once. The rearrangement joins TRBV6-4 to TRBJ2-5; D gene unclear. Germline V gene lookup returns CDR1 MRHNA and CDR2 SNTAGT. The ends were cut back, 0 bases at V and 4 bases at J, with 15 bases in the middle. The CDR3 length is 16 residues. Written as DNA, the CDR3 is TGTGCCAGCAGTGACTCACAAGGGCCGGTTGGAGAGACCCAGTACTTC. Protein sequence: CASSDSQGPVGETQYF.

The rearrangement links TRBV7-9 to TRBJ1-1, with a tentative D call TRBD1 (6 bases). Trimming cost V 6 bases and J 7 bases, with 18 bases left between them. Germline V gives CDR1 SEHNR, CDR2 FQNEAQ (reference sequence). The CDR3 runs 14 residues. The CDR3 region is CASRYAGEMNEAFF. The CDR3 DNA reads TGTGCCAGCAGATACGCAGGGGAAATGAATGAAGCTTTCTTT.

The chain joins TRBV15 to TRBJ1-1; the D gene is possibly TRBD1 (5 bases). The CDR3 totals 14 residues. Germline loops: CDR1 LNHNV, CDR2 YYDKDF (reference sequence). V lost 3 bases and J 3 bases, leaving 11 bases between the germline ends. Here the CDR3 reads CATSSRQNYTEAFF. The CDR3, as DNA: TGTGCCACCAGCAGTAGACAGAACTACACTGAAGCTTTCTTT.

This sequence joins TRBV27 and TRBJ2-7; D might be TRBD2 (5 bases). Germline CDR1 is MNHEY and CDR2 is SMNVEV (reference sequence). The CDR3 spans 14 residues. The ends were cut back, 3 bases at V and 2 bases at J, with 11 bases in the middle. The CDR3 spells CASSFVGSPYEQYF. The CDR3 coding sequence is TGTGCCAGCAGTTTTGTGGGGAGCCCCTACGAGCAGTACTTC.

Points on this clone: The sample holds other DNA sequences that translate to the same CDR3. The chain carries TRBV28 and TRBJ2-7, with a possible D match to TRBD2 (5 bases). The CDR3 totals 14 residues. Germline CDR1 reads MDHEN; CDR2 reads SYDVKM. V dropped 2 bases and J dropped 0 bases, with 8 bases sitting between them. In nucleotides, the CDR3 is TGTGCCAGCAGTTTAGAGGGCAGCTCCTACGAGCAGTACTTC. It codes for CASSLEGSSYEQYF.

The J gene is TRBJ2-3, the V gene TRBV11-2, with 9 bases matching TRBD2. V shed 10 bases, J shed 2 bases, and the junction held 13 bases outside the gene matches. Germline CDR1 is SGHAT and CDR2 is FQNNGV. CDR3 length: 16 amino acids. CDR3 in amino acids: CATRRRREGPTDTQYF. The CDR3 region has the DNA TGTGCCACCCGGAGGCGGCGGGAGGGCCCCACAGATACGCAGTATTTT.

This clone was counted once. The chain uses TRBV19 and TRBJ2-1; no reliable D call. V lost 0 bases, J lost 2 bases, and 2 bases lay in between. Germline-derived CDR1 and CDR2 are LNHDA and SQIVND (reference sequence). This CDR3 is 13 amino acids long. CDR3: CASSIDAYNEQFF. The DNA for the CDR3 is TGTGCCAGTAGTATAGACGCCTACAATGAGCAGTTCTTC.

The chain has TRBV5-6 and TRBJ1-6; 11 bases match TRBD1. Losses at the gene ends were 4 bases for V and 8 bases for J; bases not matched to a gene: 5. Germline CDR1 SGHDT, CDR2 YYEEEE. This CDR3 has 15 residues. The CDR3 loop is CASSHGQGAYSPLHF. CDR3 nucleotides: TGTGCCAGCAGCCACGGACAGGGGGCGTATTCACCCCTCCACTTT.

The rearrangement links TRBV7-8 to TRBJ1-5; perhaps TRBD1 as D (5 bases). This CDR3 contains 16 residues. Looked up from germline, CDR1 is SGHVS and CDR2 is FQNEAQ. V dropped 2 bases and J dropped 4 bases, with 15 bases sitting between them. CDR3 residues: CASSLSWAGSNQPQHF. The CDR3 region has the DNA TGTGCCAGCAGCTTATCTTGGGCAGGGTCAAATCAGCCCCAGCATTTT.

The chain employs TRBV7-2 and TRBJ1-2; unclear D gene. CDR3 length equals 15 residues. Germline lookup yields CDR1 SGHTA and CDR2 FQGNSA. V lost 5 bases, J lost 2 bases, and 15 bases lay in between. As DNA, the CDR3 is TGTGCCAGCAGCGGGGTGGATGTGCCAAACTATGGCTACACCTTC. It specifies CASSGVDVPNYGYTF.